This is a list of T cell receptor beta chains from one sample in a study of cytomegalovirus exposure and HLA in healthy donors. Sequencing was performed with immunoSEQ multiplex PCR; in TCRdb, only in-frame clones are kept and a portion is missing. The data show 200,000 to 250,000 clones, around 85% seen once. The sequencing sample was made of PBMCs. Source of these receptors: a girl aged 2-15 years in good health and CMV-seronegative. CDR3s include the opening cysteine and the closing phenylalanine or tryptophan. A D gene is named only where the DNA matches it firmly. Size tells how often a clone was seen (once, few, many) or the class of an expanded clone, and some rows leave it out.

.,.,TRBJ1-5,TRBV18,CASSRTPDSNQPQHF
TRBD2,.,TRBJ2-1,TRBV2,CASSDQGTSGGREFF
TRBD2,.,TRBJ2-5,TRBV7-2,CASSPGTNKETQYF
.,.,TRBJ2-7,TRBV6-5,CASSYGAADEQYF
.,.,TRBJ2-1,TRBV19,CASSNKRNYNEQFF
TRBD1,.,TRBJ1-6,TRBV4-1,CASSHPDRENSPLHF
.,.,TRBJ2-7,TRBV6-1,CASTLAWGQNYEQYF
TRBD2,.,TRBJ2-1,TRBV7-6,CASSERGVVNEQFF
TRBD2,.,TRBJ2-1,TRBV18,CASSPGTSSYNEQFF
.,.,TRBJ2-5,TRBV4-1,CASSAWGELETQYF
.,.,TRBJ2-7,TRBV6-5,CASSYSISYEQYF
.,.,TRBJ1-1,TRBV11-2,CASSLGGRWQPNTEAFF
.,once,TRBJ1-1,TRBV30,CACRGAVAFF
TRBD1,.,TRBJ2-2,TRBV6-1,CASKYGTGNTGELFF
.,.,TRBJ2-2,TRBV7-6,CASSSPPSGAGELFF
.,.,TRBJ2-7,TRBV27,CASSDWGSPEQYF
.,many,TRBJ2-1,TRBV4-1,CASSHQRLTRSYNEQFF
TRBD2,.,TRBJ2-1,TRBV11-3,CASSLDFRLAGAYNEQFF
TRBD1,.,TRBJ2-7,TRBV6-6,CASGDRANEQYF
TRBD2,.,TRBJ2-7,TRBV10-3,CAISGREGPYEQYF
TRBD1,few,TRBJ1-2,TRBV5-5,CASSLKLTPGQGPYGYTF
.,.,TRBJ1-1,TRBV18,CASLVGRETEAFF
TRBD1,.,TRBJ2-7,TRBV19,CASSQGASEQYF
TRBD2,once,TRBJ2-7,TRBV11-2,CASSLVGAGGREQYF
.,.,TRBJ2-2,TRBV4-1,CASSQGGGGHTGELFF
TRBD1,.,TRBJ2-7,TRBV5-4,CASSTRTGSYEQYF
TRBD1,.,TRBJ1-1,TRBV4-1,CASRKGGASLNTEAFF
.,once,TRBJ2-1,TRBV15,CATSRNPGRGNEQFF
.,.,TRBJ1-1,TRBV29-1,CSVAPGAMNTEAFF
TRBD1,.,TRBJ1-3,TRBV2,CASSEFTGERNTIYF
TRBD2,.,TRBJ2-5,TRBV7-8,CASSLRSVRGGQETQYF
TRBD1,.,TRBJ1-3,TRBV6-5,CASSHDRGRNTIYF
TRBD1,.,TRBJ2-5,TRBV5-1,CASSLTGVRETQYF
.,.,TRBJ2-1,TRBV2,CASSPLSQTAYNEQFF
.,.,TRBJ2-7,TRBV10-2,CASRRAGESYEQYF
.,.,TRBJ1-2,TRBV2,CASSGPTDFYGYTF
TRBD2,.,TRBJ2-1,TRBV7-9,CASSLRTSGSSNEQFF
TRBD1,.,TRBJ1-2,TRBV5-5,CASRAPGQKPYGYTF
TRBD1,.,TRBJ1-1,TRBV6-6,CASTQGWDTEAFF